The 28 T cell receptor beta chains reported below all come from one sample, sequenced in a study of shared clonotypes between healthy human individuals. CD45RO-negative cells were positively selected for CCR7, leaving out terminally differentiated effector memory CD45RA+ cells. Here immunoSEQ multiplex PCR was the method, and the copy in TCRdb shows in-frame clones only, minus some. The table lists under 700,000 clones, 85% to 95% of them singletons. Source material: naive CD8+ T cells sorted from blood. All receptors come from a woman in her twenties or thirties in good health.

This clone occurred once. The chain carries TRBV29-1 and TRBJ2-7, with TRBD1 matching over 11 bases. Germline V gene sequence: CDR1 SQVTM, CDR2 ANQGSEA. The ends lost 1 base at V and 5 bases at J; junction bases unmatched: 7. This CDR3 region has 15 residues. The CDR3 region is CSVEGVRTGGNEQYF. CDR3 in DNA: TGCAGCGTTGAAGGCGTCAGGACAGGGGGCAACGAGCAGTACTTC.

J is TRBJ1-4 and V is TRBV18, with D perhaps matching TRBD1 (6 bases). The CDR3 has 16 residues. V was pared by 8 bases and J by 8 bases, with 24 bases between. The germline CDR1 and CDR2 sequences are KGHSH and LQKENI. This CDR3 reads CASPPGNGRGGEKLFF. In DNA, the CDR3 is TGTGCCAGCCCTCCGGGGAATGGCAGGGGCGGCGAAAAACTGTTTTTT.

The chain employs TRBV19 and TRBJ1-3; D unclear. The CDR3 is 16 residues long. The germline CDR1 and CDR2 sequences are LNHDA and SQIVND (reference sequence). Between the trimmed V and J ends, which lost 0 bases and 0 bases, there was a span of 9 bases. In DNA, the CDR3 is TGTGCCAGTAGTATAGATGGACCGCTCTCTGGAAACACCATATATTTT. Its protein product is CASSIDGPLSGNTIYF.

This chain connects TRBV7-9 to TRBJ2-7; TRBD2 matches at 14 bases. The CDR3 runs to 14 residues. Per the germline V gene, CDR1 is SEHNR and CDR2 is FQNEAQ (reference sequence). The J segment lost 6 bases and the V segment lost 3 bases, leaving 1 base of the junction unmatched. CDR3 sequence reads: CASSLTSGRVEQYF. CDR3 DNA sequence: TGTGCCAGCAGCTTGACTAGCGGGAGGGTCGAGCAGTACTTC. The variable domain in full, completed from reference TRBV7-9 and TRBJ2-7, reads DTGVSQNPRHKITKRGQNVTFRCDPISEHNRLYWYRQTLGQGPEFLTYFQNEAQLEKSRLLSDRFSAERPKGSFSTLEIQRTEQGDSAMYLCASSLTSGRVEQYFGPGTRLTVT.

The chain carries TRBV7-2 and TRBJ2-7, with 11 bases identical to TRBD2. Trimming took 1 base from V and 4 from J; bases not matched to a gene: 12. This CDR3 has 18 residues. Germline CDR1 and CDR2: SGHTA and FQGNSA. This CDR3 is CASSLDPPGLAVSYEQYF. CDR3 DNA: TGTGCCAGCAGCTTAGACCCCCCGGGACTAGCGGTATCTTACGAGCAGTACTTC.

V is TRBV28 and J is TRBJ2-1; weak D call: TRBD2 (5 bases). V lost 2 bases and J lost 2, with 19 bases in between. CDR3 length: 18 amino acids. CDR1 is MDHEN, CDR2 SYDVKM, per germline. The CDR3 spells CASSLRDWGAVTYNEQFF. The CDR3 DNA is TGTGCCAGCAGTTTACGAGATTGGGGAGCAGTAACCTACAATGAGCAGTTCTTC.

This chain joins TRBV28 and TRBJ2-7, with 10 bases matching TRBD2. The CDR3 has 16 amino acids. Germline lookup yields CDR1 MDHEN and CDR2 SYDVKM. Trimming removed 8 bases from V and 7 bases from J; junction bases left unmatched: 17. As DNA, the CDR3 is TGTGCCAGCCATCCGGTCGGAGCGGGAGGGCCAGAGGAGCAGTACTTC. This translates into CASHPVGAGGPEEQYF.

The chain carries TRBV11-2 and TRBJ2-2; 7 nucleotides align to TRBD2. The CDR3 consists of 19 residues. V dropped 6 bases and J dropped 4; count of bases not matched to a gene: 20. CDR1 is SGHAT and CDR2 is FQNNGV in the germline V gene. CDR3 DNA sequence: TGTGCCAGCAGTCATACGGGGGTTTTGGCGGGAGAGAGCACCGGGGAGCTGTTTTTT. Amino acid sequence: CASSHTGVLAGESTGELFF.

The J gene is TRBJ2-7, the V gene TRBV16, with TRBD2 identical over 14 bases. Trimming at V came to 2 bases and at J to 2 bases, leaving 5 bases not matched to a gene. Germline V gene sequence: CDR1 KGHSY, CDR2 FQNENV. The CDR3 contains 17 residues. CDR3 bases: TGTGCCAGCAGCCAAGGGACTAGCGGGAGTAGGGCCTACGAGCAGTACTTC. Protein product: CASSQGTSGSRAYEQYF.

The gene calls are TRBV7-3 and TRBJ2-1; 10 bases agree with TRBD2. With V trimmed by 1 base and J by 8 bases, 5 bases remained unmatched. Germline CDR1 SGHTA, CDR2 FQGTGA. This CDR3 contains 15 residues. In DNA form, the CDR3 reads TGTGCCAGCAGCTTAAAAGCGGGAGGGGTAGATGAGCAGTTCTTC. This encodes CASSLKAGGVDEQFF.

V gene TRBV9 combines with J gene TRBJ2-1; D is uncertain. V shed 0 bases and J shed 5 bases, with 9 bases lying between them. The CDR3 is 14 amino acids. From germline, CDR1 is SGDLS and CDR2 YYNGEE. The CDR3 loop is CASSVGGADNEQFF. In DNA form, the CDR3 reads TGTGCCAGCAGCGTAGGAGGCGCGGACAATGAGCAGTTCTTC.

This clone was counted once. V gene TRBV29-1 combines with J gene TRBJ2-2, with 8 bases aligning to TRBD1. The CDR3 totals 14 residues. V shed 4 bases and J 4 bases; nucleotides not matched to a gene: 5. Germline values: CDR1 SQVTM, CDR2 ANQGSEA. The chain's CDR3 is CSVAGTGGTGELFF. DNA for the CDR3: TGCAGCGTTGCCGGCACAGGGGGCACCGGGGAGCTGTTTTTT.

This rearrangement joins TRBV19 to TRBJ2-7, with 8 positions matching TRBD2. CDR3 length: 15 residues. Germline CDR1 and CDR2: LNHDA and SQIVND (reference sequence). V lost 3 bases, J lost 2 bases, and 6 bases stayed unmatched. The CDR3 DNA follows: TGTGCCAGTAGTATTGAAGCGGGAGTCACCTACGAGCAGTACTTC. Its translation is CASSIEAGVTYEQYF.

The V and J genes are TRBV9 and TRBJ1-5; D gene ambiguous. The CDR3 runs to 14 residues. Germline V gives CDR1 SGDLS, CDR2 YYNGEE. Between the trimmed V and J ends, which lost 0 bases and 7 bases, there was a span of 11 bases. The CDR3 reads CASSVDGLGQPQHF. DNA for the CDR3: TGTGCCAGCAGCGTAGATGGGTTAGGGCAGCCCCAGCATTTT. The complete variable domain, with remaining parts taken from reference TRBV9 and TRBJ1-5, reads DSGVTQTPKHLITATGQRVTLRCSPRSGDLSVYWYQQSLDQGLQFLIQYYNGEERAKGNILERFSAQQFPDLHSELNLSSLELGDSALYFCASSVDGLGQPQHFGDGTRLSIL.

The chain combines TRBV13 with TRBJ2-4; D is unresolved. CDR1 and CDR2 (germline): PRHDT, FYEKMQ (reference sequence). V dropped 5 bases and J dropped 7 bases, with 15 bases sitting between them. The CDR3 extends over 14 amino acids. For the CDR3, the DNA is TGTGCCAGCAGCCTCGGTGTAGCTAGGAACATTCAGTACTTC. Amino acids: CASSLGVARNIQYF.

J is TRBJ2-3 and V is TRBV9; 8 positions agree with TRBD2. CDR1 and CDR2 (germline): SGDLS, YYNGEE. This CDR3 is 14 amino acids long. J was trimmed by 3 bases and V by 7 bases; bases with no gene match: 7. CDR3 DNA: TGTGCCAGCTCCGAGAGCGGGAGTACAGATACGCAGTATTTT. Translating gives CASSESGSTDTQYF.

The sample holds one count of this clone. The chain links TRBV7-3 to TRBJ2-7, with 8 bases identical to TRBD2. Germline CDR1 reads SGHTA; CDR2 reads FQGTGA. V lost 2 bases to trimming and J lost 2 bases; unmatched junction nucleotides: 14. The CDR3 totals 18 residues. CDR3 loop: CASSLYRGRPQLTYEQYF. The DNA for the CDR3 is TGTGCCAGCAGCTTATACCGCGGGAGGCCCCAATTAACCTACGAGCAGTACTTC. Variable domain in full (rest from reference TRBV7-3 and TRBJ2-7): GAGVSQTPSNKVTEKGKYVELRCDPISGHTALYWYRQSLGQGPEFLIYFQGTGAADDSGLPNDRFFAVRPEGSVSTLKIQRTERGDSAVYLCASSLYRGRPQLTYEQYFGPGTRLTVT.

This clone was counted a single time. The J gene is TRBJ2-1, the V gene TRBV9, with 8 positions matching TRBD2. V shed 4 bases, J shed 9 bases, and the junction held 21 bases outside the gene matches. The length of the CDR3 is 18 residues. Germline V gene sequence: CDR1 SGDLS, CDR2 YYNGEE. This chain's CDR3 is CASSLHGPTSGRDGEQFF. DNA of the CDR3: TGTGCCAGCAGCCTCCATGGCCCTACTAGCGGTCGAGATGGTGAGCAGTTCTTC.

This chain links TRBV7-9 with TRBJ2-1, with D possibly being TRBD1 or TRBD2 (5 bases each). This CDR3 is 19 amino acids long. From germline, CDR1 is SEHNR and CDR2 FQNEAQ (reference sequence). V was cut by 1 base and J by 4 bases, with 23 bases left in between. The CDR3 DNA follows: TGTGCCAGCAGCTTAGGCAGCCCCGGGGCCTCTCTTCGTTACAATGAGCAGTTCTTC. It codes for CASSLGSPGASLRYNEQFF.

The gene calls are TRBV14 and TRBJ2-1; D might be TRBD1 (5 bases). The length of the CDR3 is 12 residues. Germline values: CDR1 SGHDN, CDR2 FVKESK. Trimming cost V 3 bases and J 6 bases, with 6 bases left between them. The CDR3: CASSHRVNEQFF. The CDR3 region has the DNA TGTGCCAGCAGCCACAGGGTCAATGAGCAGTTCTTC.

The chain joins TRBV10-1 to TRBJ2-1; the D gene is possibly TRBD1 (5 bases). Germline lookup yields CDR1 WNHNN and CDR2 SYGVQD (reference sequence). V was cut by 6 bases and J by 3 bases, with 12 bases left in between. The CDR3 totals 14 residues. The CDR3 here is CASSPRTNYNEQFF. CDR3 nucleotides: TGCGCCAGCAGCCCCCGGACAAACTACAATGAGCAGTTCTTC.

The CDR3 nucleotides read TGCGCCAGCAGCCAAACGCCGGGACTAGCGGGAGATCGGGAGCAGTTCTTC. Encoded protein: CASSQTPGLAGDREQFF. The rearrangement links TRBV4-1 to TRBJ2-1; 14 bases map to TRBD2. The V segment lost 2 bases and the J segment 10 bases; nucleotides outside the gene matches: 10. This CDR3 spans 17 amino acids. Germline V gene data show CDR1 as MGHRA and CDR2 as YSYEKL.

The chain employs TRBV11-2 and TRBJ2-7, with a tentative D call TRBD1 (6 bases). This CDR3 comprises 13 residues. V gave up 1 base and J gave up 6 bases, with 10 bases separating them. Germline CDR1 reads SGHAT; CDR2 reads FQNNGV. CDR3 loop: CASSLGQGIEQYF. For the CDR3, the DNA is TGTGCCAGCAGCTTAGGCCAGGGGATCGAGCAGTACTTC. The variable domain in full, completed from reference TRBV11-2 and TRBJ2-7, reads EAGVAQSPRYKIIEKRQSVAFWCNPISGHATLYWYQQILGQGPKLLIQFQNNGVVDDSQLPKDRFSAERLKGVDSTLKIQPAKLEDSAVYLCASSLGQGIEQYFGPGTRLTVT.

The CDR3 nucleotides are TGTGCCAGCAGTTCCGCAGGGGGTTTTTACGAGCAGTACTTC. Translation: CASSSAGGFYEQYF. The chain couples TRBV28 to TRBJ2-7, with TRBD1 identical over 7 bases. J was trimmed by 4 bases and V by 4 bases; bases with no gene match: 7. Germline V CDR1 and CDR2: MDHEN, SYDVKM. The length of the CDR3 is 14 residues.

The chain recombines TRBV28 with TRBJ2-1; 7 nucleotides line up with TRBD2. The CDR3 contains 11 residues. The germline V gene encodes CDR1 MDHEN and CDR2 SYDVKM. V was pared by 9 bases and J by 10 bases, with 6 bases of the junction left unmatched. The CDR3 sequence is CASSALAEQFF. Here the CDR3 DNA reads TGTGCCAGTTCGGCACTAGCGGAGCAGTTCTTC.

CDR3 bases: TGTGCCAGCAGCGTACTAGCTAATGAGCAGTTCTTC. Residues: CASSVLANEQFF. The V and J genes are TRBV2 and TRBJ2-1, with TRBD2 as a possible D gene (6 bases). Germline CDR1 reads SNHLY; CDR2 reads FYNNEI. CDR3 size: 12 residues. V lost 6 bases to trimming and J lost 7 bases, with 10 bases between them.

The chain joins TRBV28 to TRBJ2-7, with D uncertain. The germline gives CDR1 MDHEN, CDR2 SYDVKM. The CDR3 is 16 amino acids. The V gene lost 5 bases and the J gene lost 5 bases, with 22 bases spanning the gap. The CDR3 DNA sequence: TGTGCCAGCAGTCTCCCCGCACGTGGAATAGAGGACGAGCAGTACTTC. This gives the protein CASSLPARGIEDEQYF.

The chain has TRBV28 and TRBJ2-1, with D possibly being TRBD1 or TRBD2 (5 bases each). V lost 4 bases and J lost 4, with 20 bases in between. CDR3 size: 17 residues. Germline CDR1 reads MDHEN; CDR2 reads SYDVKM. CDR3 sequence: CASSSSLEGSSYNEQFF. The CDR3 coding sequence is TGTGCCAGCAGTTCGTCCCTCGAGGGGAGTAGTTACAATGAGCAGTTCTTC.